The clone carrying this T cell receptor (beta chain) is termed medium-sized. Its antigen remains unidentified. These data are taken from a study of PD-1 blockade in classical Hodgkin lymphoma. Findings of the study overall: Baseline TCR diversity was reportedly lower in newly diagnosed patients than in healthy donors. It was reported as lower still in relapsed/refractory patients. For complete responders, baseline diversity was comparable to that of newly diagnosed patients.

Repertoires were generated with immunoSEQ multiplex PCR, while TCRdb's copy carries only in-frame clones and drops some. The table has fewer than 110,000 clones, about 89% seen once; the top ten hold around 6.6%. Every patient relapsed after autologous stem cell transplantation, and brentuximab vedotin exposure varied. Reported best responses ranged across complete response, partial response or progressive disease. The CDR3 consists of 14 residues. Germline CDR1 SNHLY, CDR2 FYNNEI. Trimming stripped 5 bases from V and 3 bases from J, with 11 bases between. This sequence joins TRBV2 and TRBJ1-5, with TRBD1 as a possible D gene (6 bases). The sequence was collected from a human donor with classical Hodgkin lymphoma. The starting material was peripheral blood mononuclear cells (PBMCs), obtained before the second cycle of nivolumab. The CDR3 spells CASSTQGLNQPQHF. In DNA form, the CDR3 reads TGTGCCAGCAGTACACAGGGACTCAATCAGCCCCAGCATTTT.